This T cell receptor beta chain was retrieved from a study of a mutant IDH1 vaccine in newly diagnosed glioma. Time point indicated: week 5, during vaccination. Every vaccine dose comprised 300 ug of mutant IDH1 20-mer peptide plus topical imiquimod. The CDR3 is made up of 12 amino acids. Per germline, CDR1 SGHKS and CDR2 YYEKEE (reference sequence). Trimming stripped 0 bases from V and 6 bases from J, with 3 bases between. Assay used: immunoSEQ multiplex PCR; TCRdb lists only in-frame clones, some missing. The sample carries almost 30,000 clones, roughly 87% recorded once. Remarks on this clone: Its antigen remains unknown.

The gene calls are TRBV5-5 and TRBJ2-2; no clear D gene. This sample comprised peripheral blood mononuclear cells (PBMCs), obtained from a glioma patient whose treatment included an IDH1 peptide vaccine. The TCR originated in a middle-aged woman with glioma. Some clones in this sample may be carry-over from other donors' samples. The CDR3 DNA sequence: TGTGCCAGCAGCTTGGATGCCGGGGAGCTGTTTTTT. It is translated as CASSLDAGELFF.